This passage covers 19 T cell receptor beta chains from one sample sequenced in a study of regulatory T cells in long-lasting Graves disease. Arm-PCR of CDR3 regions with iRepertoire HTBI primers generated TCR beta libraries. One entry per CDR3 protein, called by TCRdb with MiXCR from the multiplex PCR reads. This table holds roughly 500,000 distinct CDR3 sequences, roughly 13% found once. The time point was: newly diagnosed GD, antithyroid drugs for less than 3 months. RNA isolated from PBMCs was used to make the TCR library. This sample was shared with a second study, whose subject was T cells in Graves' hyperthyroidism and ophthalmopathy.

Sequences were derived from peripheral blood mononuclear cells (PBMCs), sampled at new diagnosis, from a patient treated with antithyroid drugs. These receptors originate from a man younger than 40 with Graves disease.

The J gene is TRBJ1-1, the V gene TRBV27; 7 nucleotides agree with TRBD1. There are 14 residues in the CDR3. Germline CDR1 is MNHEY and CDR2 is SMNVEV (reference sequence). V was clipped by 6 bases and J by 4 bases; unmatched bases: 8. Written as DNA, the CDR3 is TGTGCCAGCAGCGAACAGGGGTGGTCCACTGAAGCTTTCTTT. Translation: CASSEQGWSTEAFF.

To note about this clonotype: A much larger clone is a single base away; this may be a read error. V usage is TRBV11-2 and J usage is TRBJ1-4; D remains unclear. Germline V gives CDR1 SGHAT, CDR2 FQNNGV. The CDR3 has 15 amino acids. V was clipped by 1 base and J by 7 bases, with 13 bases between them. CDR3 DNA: TGTGCCAGCAGCTTAGTTCGGAAGAACAGTGAAAAACTGTTTTTT. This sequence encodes CASSLVRKNSEKLFF. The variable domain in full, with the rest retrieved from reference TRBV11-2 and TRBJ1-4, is EAGVAQSPRYKIIEKRQSVAFWCNPISGHATLYWYQQILGQGPKLLIQFQNNGVVDDSQLPKDRFSAERLKGVDSTLKIQPAKLEDSAVYLCASSLVRKNSEKLFFGSGTQLSVL.

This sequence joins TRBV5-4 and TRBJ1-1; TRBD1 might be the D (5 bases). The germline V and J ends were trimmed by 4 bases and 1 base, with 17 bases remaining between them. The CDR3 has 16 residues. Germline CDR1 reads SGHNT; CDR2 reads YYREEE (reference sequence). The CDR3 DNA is TGTGCCAGCAGCCCGACGGGAACAGGCCCGAACACTGAAGCTTTCTTT. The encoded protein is CASSPTGTGPNTEAFF. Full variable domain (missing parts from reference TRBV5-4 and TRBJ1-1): ETGVTQSPTHLIKTRGQQVTLRCSSQSGHNTVSWYQQALGQGPQFIFQYYREEENGRGNFPPRFSGLQFPNYSSELNVNALELDDSALYLCASSPTGTGPNTEAFFGQGTRLTVV.

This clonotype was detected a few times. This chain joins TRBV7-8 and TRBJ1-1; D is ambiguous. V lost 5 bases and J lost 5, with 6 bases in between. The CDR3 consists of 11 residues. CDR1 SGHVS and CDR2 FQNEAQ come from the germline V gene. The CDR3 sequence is CASSMGTEAFF. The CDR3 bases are TGTGCCAGCAGCATGGGTACTGAAGCTTTCTTT.

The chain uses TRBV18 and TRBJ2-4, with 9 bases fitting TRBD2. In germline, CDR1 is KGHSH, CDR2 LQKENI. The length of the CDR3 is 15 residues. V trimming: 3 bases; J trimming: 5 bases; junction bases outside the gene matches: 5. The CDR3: CASSPAGGVQNIQYF. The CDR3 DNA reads TGTGCCAGCTCACCGGCGGGAGGGGTACAAAACATTCAGTACTTC. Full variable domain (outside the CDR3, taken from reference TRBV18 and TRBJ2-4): NAGVMQNPRHLVRRRGQEARLRCSPMKGHSHVYWYRQLPEEGLKFMVYLQKENIIDESGMPKERFSAEFPKEGPSILRIQQVVRGDSAAYFCASSPAGGVQNIQYFGAGTRLSVL.

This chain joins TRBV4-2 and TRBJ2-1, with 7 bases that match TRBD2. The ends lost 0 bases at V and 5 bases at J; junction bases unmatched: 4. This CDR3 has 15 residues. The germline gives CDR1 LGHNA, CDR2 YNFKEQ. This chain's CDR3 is CASSQEGGRNNEQFF. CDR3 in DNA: TGTGCCAGCAGCCAAGAGGGCGGGAGAAACAATGAGCAGTTCTTC.

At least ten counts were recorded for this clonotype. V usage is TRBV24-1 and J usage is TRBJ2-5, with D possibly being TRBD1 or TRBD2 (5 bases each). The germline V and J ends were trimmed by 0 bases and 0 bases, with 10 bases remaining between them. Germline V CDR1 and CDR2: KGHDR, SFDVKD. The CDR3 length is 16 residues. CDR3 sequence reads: CATSDLGWGNQETQYF. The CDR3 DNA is TGTGCCACCAGTGATTTGGGGTGGGGGAACCAAGAGACCCAGTACTTC.

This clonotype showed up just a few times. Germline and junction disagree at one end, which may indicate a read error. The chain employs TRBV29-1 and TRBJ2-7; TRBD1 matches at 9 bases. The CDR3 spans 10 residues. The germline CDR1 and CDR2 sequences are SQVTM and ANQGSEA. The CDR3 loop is CSVHIGTGRF. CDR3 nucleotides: TGCAGCGTTCATATAGGGACAGGGCGATTC.

DNA of the CDR3: TGTGCCAGCAGTTACAGGGGGGCCAATGAGCAGTTCTTC. This encodes CASSYRGANEQFF. This chain joins TRBV6-2 or TRBV6-3 and TRBJ2-1; either TRBD1 or TRBD2 may fit D (6 bases each). With 2 bases removed from V and 6 bases from J, the gap between germline ends came to 8 bases. CDR1 is MNHEY, CDR2 SVGEGT, per germline. This CDR3 is built from 13 residues.

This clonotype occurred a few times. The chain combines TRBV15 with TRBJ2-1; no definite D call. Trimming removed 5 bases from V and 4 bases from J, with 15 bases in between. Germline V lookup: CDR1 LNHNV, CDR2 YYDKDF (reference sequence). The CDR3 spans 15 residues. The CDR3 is CATSAAPNLYNEQFF. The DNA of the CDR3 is TGTGCCACCAGCGCAGCCCCAAACTTATACAATGAGCAGTTCTTC.

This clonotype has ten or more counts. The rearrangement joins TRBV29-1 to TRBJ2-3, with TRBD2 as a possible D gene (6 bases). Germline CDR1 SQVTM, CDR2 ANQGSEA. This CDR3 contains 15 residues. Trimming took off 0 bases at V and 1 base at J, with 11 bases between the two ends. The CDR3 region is CSVEDPGLRTDTQYF. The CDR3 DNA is TGCAGCGTTGAAGATCCGGGACTGCGCACAGATACGCAGTATTTT.

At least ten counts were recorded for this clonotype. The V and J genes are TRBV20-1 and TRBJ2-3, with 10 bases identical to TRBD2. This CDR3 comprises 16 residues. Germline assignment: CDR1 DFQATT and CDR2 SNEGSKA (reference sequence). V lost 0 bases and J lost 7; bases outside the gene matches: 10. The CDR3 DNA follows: TGCAGTGCTAGAGATCGTTGGACTAGCGGTACCTATACGCAGTATTTT. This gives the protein CSARDRWTSGTYTQYF.

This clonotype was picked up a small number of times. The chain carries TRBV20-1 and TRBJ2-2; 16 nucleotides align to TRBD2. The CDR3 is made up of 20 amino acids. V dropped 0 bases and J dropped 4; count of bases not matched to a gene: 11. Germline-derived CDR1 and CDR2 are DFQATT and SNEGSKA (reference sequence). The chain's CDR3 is CSARDFSSGTSGRGTGELFF. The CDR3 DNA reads TGCAGTGCTAGAGATTTTTCCTCCGGGACTAGCGGGAGGGGCACCGGGGAGCTGTTTTTT.

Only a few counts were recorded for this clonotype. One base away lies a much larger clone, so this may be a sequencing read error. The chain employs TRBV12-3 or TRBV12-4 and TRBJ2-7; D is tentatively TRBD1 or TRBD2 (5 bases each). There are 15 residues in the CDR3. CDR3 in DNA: TGTGTCAGCAGTTCCCTCGCCGGGACGAACTACGAGCAGTACTTC. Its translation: CVSSSLAGTNYEQYF.

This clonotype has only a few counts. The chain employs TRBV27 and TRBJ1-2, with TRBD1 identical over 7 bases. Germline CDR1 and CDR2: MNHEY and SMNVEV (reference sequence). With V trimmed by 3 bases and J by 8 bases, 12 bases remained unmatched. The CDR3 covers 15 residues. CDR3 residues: CASSFGTARKGGYTF. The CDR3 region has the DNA TGTGCCAGCAGTTTTGGGACAGCTAGAAAAGGGGGCTACACCTTC.

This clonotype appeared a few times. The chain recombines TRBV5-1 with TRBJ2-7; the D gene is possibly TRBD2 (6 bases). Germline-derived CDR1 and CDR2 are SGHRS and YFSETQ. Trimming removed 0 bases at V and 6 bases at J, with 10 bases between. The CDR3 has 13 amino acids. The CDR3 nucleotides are TGCGCCAGCAGCTTGGTTCCAGCGGGCGAGCAGTACTTC. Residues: CASSLVPAGEQYF.

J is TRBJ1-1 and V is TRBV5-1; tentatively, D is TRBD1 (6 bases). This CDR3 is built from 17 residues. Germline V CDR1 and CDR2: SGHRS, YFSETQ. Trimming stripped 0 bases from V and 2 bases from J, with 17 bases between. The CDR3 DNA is TGCGCCAGCAGCTTGGGGTGGGGGGACACCAGAAACACTGAAGCTTTCTTT. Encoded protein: CASSLGWGDTRNTEAFF.

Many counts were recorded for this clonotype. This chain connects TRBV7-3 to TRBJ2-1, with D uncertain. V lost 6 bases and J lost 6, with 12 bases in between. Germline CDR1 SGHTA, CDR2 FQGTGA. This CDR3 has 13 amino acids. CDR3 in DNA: TGTGCCAGCAGTAAAGGGCAGGCCAATGAGCAGTTCTTC. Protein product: CASSKGQANEQFF.

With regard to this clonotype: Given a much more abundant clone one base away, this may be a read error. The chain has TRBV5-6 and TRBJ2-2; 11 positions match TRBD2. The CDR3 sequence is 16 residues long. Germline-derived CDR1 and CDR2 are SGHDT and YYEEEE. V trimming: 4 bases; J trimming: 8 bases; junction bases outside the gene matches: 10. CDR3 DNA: TGTGCCAGCAGCGACGGGACTAGCGGCCCGCAGGGGGAGCTGTTTTTT. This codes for CASSDGTSGPQGELFF. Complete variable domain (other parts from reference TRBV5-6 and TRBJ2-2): DAGVTQSPTHLIKTRGQQVTLRCSPKSGHDTVSWYQQALGQGPQFIFQYYEEEERQRGNFPDRFSGHQFPNYSSELNVNALLLGDSALYLCASSDGTSGPQGELFFGEGSRLTVL.